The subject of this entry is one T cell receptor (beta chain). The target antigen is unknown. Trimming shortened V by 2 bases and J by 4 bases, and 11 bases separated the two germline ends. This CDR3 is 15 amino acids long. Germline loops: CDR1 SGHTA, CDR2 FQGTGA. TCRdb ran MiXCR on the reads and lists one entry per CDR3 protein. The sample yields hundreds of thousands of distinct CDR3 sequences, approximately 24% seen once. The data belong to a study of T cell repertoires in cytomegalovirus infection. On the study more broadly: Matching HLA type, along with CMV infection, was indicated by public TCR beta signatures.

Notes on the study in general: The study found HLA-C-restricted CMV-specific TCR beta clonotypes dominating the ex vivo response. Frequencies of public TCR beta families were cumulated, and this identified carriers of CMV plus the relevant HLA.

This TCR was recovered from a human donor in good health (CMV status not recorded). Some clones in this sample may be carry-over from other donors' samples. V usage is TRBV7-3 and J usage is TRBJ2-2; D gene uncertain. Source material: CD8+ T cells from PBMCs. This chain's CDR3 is CASSLRALPTGELFF. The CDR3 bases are TGTGCCAGCAGCTTACGAGCGTTACCCACCGGGGAGCTGTTTTTT.